This is a list of T cell receptor beta chains from one sample in a study of T cell repertoires in cytomegalovirus infection. From the reads, TCRdb called clonotypes with MiXCR, one entry per CDR3 protein. The table records some 500,000 distinct CDR3 sequences, 33% of them present only once. These receptors have no known antigen. Source: cultured PBMCs, taken from culture after CMV antigen stimulation. These receptors were obtained from a human donor in good health (CMV status not recorded). Some clones in this sample may be carry-over from other donors' samples. CDR3s include the opening cysteine and the closing phenylalanine or tryptophan. Fields, in order: CDR3 length, J gene, V gene, CDR3 protein.

length: 14; J: TRBJ1-2; V: TRBV29-1; CDR3: CSVEGDSYPGGYTF
length: 14; J: TRBJ1-5; V: TRBV15; CDR3: CATSRNDGNQPQHF
length: 14; J: TRBJ2-1; V: TRBV7-2; CDR3: CASSLVGGASEQFF
length: 14; J: TRBJ2-2; V: TRBV4-1; CDR3: CASSQDLKNGELFF
length: 12; J: TRBJ2-7; V: TRBV7-6; CDR3: CASSQAYYEQYF
length: 15; J: TRBJ2-3; V: TRBV29-1; CDR3: CSAMIAVWSTDTQYF
length: 16; J: TRBJ2-5; V: TRBV15; CDR3: CATSRVPGREGETQYF
length: 12; J: TRBJ1-5; V: TRBV20-1; CDR3: CSALTGYQPQHF
length: 14; J: TRBJ2-1; V: TRBV10-1; CDR3: CASSETSVVNEQFF
length: 14; J: TRBJ2-3; V: TRBV6-6; CDR3: CASSSLTSTDTQYF
length: 16; J: TRBJ2-1; V: TRBV24-1; CDR3: CATSDLPVPGRNEQFF
length: 15; J: TRBJ2-1; V: TRBV7-2; CDR3: CASSFRLYRGNEQFF
length: 16; J: TRBJ2-3; V: TRBV11-2; CDR3: CASSLVGLASGDTQYF
length: 16; J: TRBJ2-3; V: TRBV6-2/TRBV6-3; CDR3: CASSYSGDGASDTQYF
length: 15; J: TRBJ2-6; V: TRBV4-1; CDR3: CASSPTVSGANVLTF
length: 16; J: TRBJ2-1; V: TRBV12-3/TRBV12-4; CDR3: CASSSKLADRVNEQFF
length: 13; J: TRBJ2-7; V: TRBV27; CDR3: CASTIRAGYEQYF
length: 15; J: TRBJ1-1; V: TRBV7-2; CDR3: CASSRPSQTGSEAFF
length: 14; J: TRBJ1-2; V: TRBV19; CDR3: CATVDPGLGYGYTF
length: 15; J: TRBJ2-3; V: TRBV5-1; CDR3: CASSLEGGPPDTQYF
length: 13; J: TRBJ1-2; V: TRBV7-3; CDR3: CASSRDEGRGYTF
length: 18; J: TRBJ2-2; V: TRBV4-1; CDR3: CASSQDTMAGATVGELFF
length: 13; J: TRBJ1-5; V: TRBV7-2; CDR3: CASSSYTGTPQHF
length: 19; J: TRBJ2-2; V: TRBV9; CDR3: CASSSPLKSGRMSTGELFF
length: 13; J: TRBJ1-1; V: TRBV28; CDR3: CASSFVFDSEAFF
length: 14; J: TRBJ1-6; V: TRBV6-2/TRBV6-3; CDR3: CASLLDREYSPLHF
length: 14; J: TRBJ1-5; V: TRBV28; CDR3: CASSLWGQGQPQHF
length: 15; J: TRBJ2-3; V: TRBV20-1; CDR3: CSAQAASGGTDTQYF
length: 14; J: TRBJ2-1; V: TRBV7-9; CDR3: CASSLERFRDEQFF
length: 13; J: TRBJ1-1; V: TRBV7-8; CDR3: CASSPLLGTEAFF
length: 15; J: TRBJ2-3; V: TRBV19; CDR3: CASTGSGRVTDTQYF
length: 14; J: TRBJ2-2; V: TRBV7-2; CDR3: CASSPETRATELFF
length: 14; J: TRBJ1-5; V: TRBV19; CDR3: CASSMGQPNQPQHF
length: 14; J: TRBJ2-2; V: TRBV6-1; CDR3: CAIGLALNTGELFF
length: 15; J: TRBJ2-4; V: TRBV7-2; CDR3: CASSLVNGAKNIQYF
length: 15; J: TRBJ2-1; V: TRBV19; CDR3: CASSPWDGGLNEQFF
length: 15; J: TRBJ2-1; V: TRBV7-2; CDR3: CASSTIPGPYNEQFF
length: 15; J: TRBJ2-7; V: TRBV14; CDR3: CASSQDETGTYEQYF
length: 16; J: TRBJ1-6; V: TRBV6-1; CDR3: CASSYASASYNSPLHF
length: 16; J: TRBJ1-2; V: TRBV6-2/TRBV6-3; CDR3: CASRTFRPGAVYGYTF
length: 15; J: TRBJ1-1; V: TRBV7-9; CDR3: CASSPGQGVGTEAFF
length: 13; J: TRBJ2-5; V: TRBV6-6; CDR3: CASSYSGRGTQYF
length: 15; J: TRBJ2-1; V: TRBV7-2; CDR3: CASSFRDISYNEQFF
length: 15; J: TRBJ2-1; V: TRBV2; CDR3: CASKGEAGGYNEQFF
length: 15; J: TRBJ1-4; V: TRBV12-3/TRBV12-4; CDR3: CASSLGLSHNEKLFF
length: 13; J: TRBJ2-3; V: TRBV7-9; CDR3: CASSPRTDPALHF
length: 14; J: TRBJ2-1; V: TRBV7-3; CDR3: CASSFAGGRNEQFF
length: 14; J: TRBJ1-4; V: TRBV2; CDR3: CASSEGLTNEKLFF
length: 19; J: TRBJ2-4; V: TRBV7-9; CDR3: CASSLTHGAGLVAKNIQYF